Below are 26 T cell receptor beta chains sequenced from a single sample in a study of T cell repertoires in cytomegalovirus infection. MiXCR was run by TCRdb on the reads, yielding one entry per CDR3 protein. The data hold roughly 500,000 distinct CDR3 sequences, with 10% to 12% observed a single time. The material sequenced was PBMCs. Receptor source: a human donor in good health (CMV status not recorded). Some clones in this sample may be carry-over from other donors' samples.

There are a few counts of this clonotype. The chain has TRBV18 and TRBJ1-2; 8 nucleotides line up with TRBD1. The CDR3 loop spans 15 amino acids. With V trimmed by 3 bases and J by 5 bases, 8 bases remained unmatched. CDR1 and CDR2 (germline): KGHSH, LQKENI. CDR3 DNA: TGTGCCAGCTCACCCGGACAGGGAGGTGAATATGGCTACACCTTC. Translating it yields CASSPGQGGEYGYTF.

The table lists this clonotype with many counts. This chain connects TRBV20-1 to TRBJ2-5; D may match TRBD1 or TRBD2 (6 bases each). Trimming took off 4 bases at V and 7 bases at J, with 19 bases between the two ends. The CDR3 runs to 14 residues. Germline CDR1 and CDR2: DFQATT and SNEGSKA (reference sequence). The CDR3 coding sequence is TGCAGTGCTACTCTTAGGGGGGCTCGGGGGACCCAGTACTTC. This encodes CSATLRGARGTQYF.

The chain couples TRBV28 to TRBJ2-7; tentative D call: TRBD2 (7 bases). Germline V CDR1 and CDR2: MDHEN, SYDVKM. The V end lost 6 bases, the J end lost 3 bases, and 15 bases lay between the germline ends. The CDR3 runs to 14 residues. CDR3 sequence: CASSRRGGSYEQYF. CDR3 DNA sequence: TGTGCCAGCAGCCGAAGGGGGGGAAGCTACGAGCAGTACTTC.

This chain connects TRBV12-3 or TRBV12-4 to TRBJ1-5; D ambiguous. This CDR3 has 15 amino acids. V lost 6 bases, J lost 2 bases, and 14 bases lay in between. The CDR3 bases are TGTGCCAGCAGGATGGAGGCGGGCGGCAATCAGCCCCAGCATTTT. This gives the protein CASRMEAGGNQPQHF.

The table lists this clonotype with many counts. The V gene is TRBV27, the J gene TRBJ2-7; weak D call: TRBD2 (6 bases). CDR3 length: 13 residues. The germline V gene has CDR1 MNHEY and CDR2 SMNVEV (reference sequence). V lost 5 bases and J 0 bases, leaving 8 bases between the germline ends. CDR3 in amino acids: CASSGGNSYEQYF. The CDR3 DNA reads TGTGCCAGCAGTGGGGGGAACTCCTACGAGCAGTACTTC.

This clonotype was seen at least ten times. The J gene is TRBJ2-7, the V gene TRBV7-2; 9 bases are shared with TRBD1. This CDR3 comprises 15 residues. Trimming took 4 bases from V and 4 from J; bases not matched to a gene: 8. CDR1 SGHTA and CDR2 FQGNSA come from the germline V gene. In DNA form, the CDR3 reads TGTGCCAGCAGCTCCGGGACAGGGCGGTCGTACGAGCAGTACTTC. It codes for CASSSGTGRSYEQYF.

This clonotype was observed a handful of times. The chain has TRBV10-3 and TRBJ2-1; D could derive from TRBD1 or TRBD2 (6 bases each). Germline CDR1 is ENHRY and CDR2 is SYGVKD. V was pared by 7 bases and J by 4 bases, with 14 bases between. CDR3 size: 14 residues. The CDR3 nucleotides read TGTGCCATCACCCGCGGGACAAAGTACAATGAGCAGTTCTTC. Translating gives CAITRGTKYNEQFF.

Only a few counts were recorded for this clonotype. The chain carries TRBV29-1 and TRBJ2-6; TRBD2 might be the D (6 bases). Germline-derived CDR1 and CDR2 are SQVTM and ANQGSEA. The CDR3 loop spans 14 amino acids. The CDR3 coding sequence is TGCGGAGGGGTAGAACCCTCTGGGGCCAACGTCCTGACTTTC. Protein sequence: CGGVEPSGANVLTF. Full variable domain (outside the CDR3, taken from reference TRBV29-1 and TRBJ2-6): SAVISQKPSRDICQRGTSLTIQCQVDSQVTMMFWYRQQPGQSLTLIATANQGSEATYESGFVIDKFPISRPNLTFSTLTVSNMSPEDSSIYLCGGVEPSGANVLTFGAGSRLTVL.

This chain uses TRBV5-6 with TRBJ2-1; 7 nucleotides align to TRBD2. CDR1 SGHDT and CDR2 YYEEEE come from the germline V gene. J gave up 0 bases and V 0 bases, and 9 bases lay outside the gene matches. The CDR3 has 18 residues. The CDR3 DNA is TGTGCCAGCAGCTTGGTGTGGTCCGGGGGGAGCTCCTACAATGAGCAGTTCTTC. Translated, it gives CASSLVWSGGSSYNEQFF.

This clonotype was detected only a few times. This chain uses TRBV7-9 with TRBJ1-6; D is unclear. The V gene's germline CDR1 is SEHNR and CDR2 FQNEAQ (reference sequence). The CDR3 has 14 residues. V was shortened by 5 bases and J by 11 bases, with 16 bases between the two germline ends. The CDR3: CASSPDWPGAPLHF. The CDR3 DNA sequence: TGTGCCAGCAGCCCAGACTGGCCTGGCGCACCCCTCCACTTT.

The chain uses TRBV6-1 and TRBJ1-5; 9 bases line up with TRBD1. CDR3 size: 13 residues. Germline CDR1 is MNHNS and CDR2 is SASEGT. Germline trimming cut 7 bases from V and 4 bases from J; bases unmatched to any gene: 2. The CDR3 here is CASIGTGNQPQHF. The CDR3 DNA reads TGTGCCAGCATTGGGACAGGGAATCAGCCCCAGCATTTT.

Remarks on this clonotype: A much larger clone differs by one base, so this may be a read error. This chain connects TRBV20-1 to TRBJ2-7, with D possibly matching TRBD1 (5 bases). Trimming left V 6 bases short and J 1 base short, with 13 bases between. The CDR3 is 13 amino acids. Germline V gene lookup returns CDR1 DFQATT and CDR2 SNEGSKA (reference sequence). The CDR3, as DNA: TGCAGTGCGCTGTCAGGGCTTTCCTACGAGCAGTACTTC. Translating it yields CSALSGLSYEQYF.

This clonotype was found many times. The chain recombines TRBV7-2 with TRBJ1-5; D is perhaps TRBD1 (5 bases). Germline loops: CDR1 SGHTA, CDR2 FQGNSA. The CDR3 is 15 residues long. The V end lost 7 bases, the J end lost 0 bases, and 13 bases lay between the germline ends. Here the CDR3 reads CASTSGQTSNQPQHF. The CDR3, as DNA: TGTGCCAGCACCTCCGGACAAACTAGCAATCAGCCCCAGCATTTT.

This clonotype was counted ten times or more. This rearrangement joins TRBV7-9 to TRBJ1-1; D is perhaps TRBD1 (5 bases). Germline values: CDR1 SEHNR, CDR2 FQNEAQ (reference sequence). This CDR3 contains 15 residues. Deletions cut 1 base from V and 5 bases from J, with 14 bases between. The CDR3 DNA reads as TGTGCCAGCAGCTTAGTGGGCAGGGAAAGAACTGAAGCTTTCTTT. This translates into CASSLVGRERTEAFF.

Points on this clonotype: This sequence may be a read error, since a much larger clone differs from it by one base. This chain joins TRBV11-2 and TRBJ2-7, with 8 bases lining up with TRBD1. This CDR3 is built from 15 residues. Germline CDR1 SGHAT, CDR2 FQNNGV. The CDR3 region has the DNA TGTGCCAGCAGCCTCGGGGCAGGGGGCCCCTACGGGCAGTACTTC. This codes for CASSLGAGGPYGQYF.

On this clonotype itself: The junction differs from germline at one of its ends, possibly a read error. This chain links TRBV28 with TRBJ2-7, with TRBD2 matching over 13 bases. The CDR3 consists of 13 residues. CDR1 MDHEN and CDR2 SYDVKM come from the germline V gene. The CDR3 reads CASSSTSGRAVGF. The CDR3 nucleotides read TGTGCCAGCAGTTCTACTAGCGGGAGGGCGGTGGGGTTC. The variable domain in full, with the rest retrieved from reference TRBV28 and TRBJ2-7, is DVKVTQSSRYLVKRTGEKVFLECVQDMDHENMFWYRQDPGLGLRLIYFSYDVKMKEKGDIPEGYSVSREKKERFSLILESASTNQTSMYLCASSSTSGRAVGFGPGTRLTVT.

This rearrangement joins TRBV7-9 to TRBJ2-2; 7 positions match TRBD2. The ends lost 1 base at V and 10 bases at J; junction bases unmatched: 6. Looked up from germline, CDR1 is SEHNR and CDR2 is FQNEAQ (reference sequence). This CDR3 has 14 amino acids. For the CDR3, the DNA is TGTGCCAGCAGCTTAGTGCGGGAGCGCCCGGAGCTGTTTTTT. Translation gives CASSLVRERPELFF. Complete variable domain (other parts from reference TRBV7-9 and TRBJ2-2): DTGVSQNPRHKITKRGQNVTFRCDPISEHNRLYWYRQTLGQGPEFLTYFQNEAQLEKSRLLSDRFSAERPKGSFSTLEIQRTEQGDSAMYLCASSLVRERPELFFGEGSRLTVL.

This clonotype was recorded a few times. CDR3 residues: CSVGKGGNTEAFF. In nucleotides, the CDR3 is TGCAGCGTTGGGAAGGGCGGGAACACTGAAGCTTTCTTT. This chain connects TRBV29-1 to TRBJ1-1; D is uncertain. CDR1 SQVTM and CDR2 ANQGSEA come from the germline V gene. The germline V and J ends were trimmed by 4 bases and 1 base, with 10 bases remaining between them. The length of the CDR3 is 13 residues.

This clonotype has at least ten counts. At one boundary the junction diverges from the germline segment, which might be a read error. The CDR3 DNA sequence: TGTGCCAGCAGCGAAGGAAACACCATATATTTT. As protein: CASSEGNTIYF. The chain is built from TRBV2 and TRBJ1-3; the D is unclear. The CDR3 sequence is 11 residues long. Germline V lookup: CDR1 SNHLY, CDR2 FYNNEI. The whole variable domain, filled in from reference TRBV2 and TRBJ1-3, reads EPEVTQTPSHQVTQMGQEVILRCVPISNHLYFYWYRQILGQKVEFLVSFYNNEISEKSEIFDDQFSVERPDGSNFTLKIRSTKLEDSAMYFCASSEGNTIYFGEGSWLTVV.

This clonotype has ten or more counts. The chain recombines TRBV6-1 with TRBJ1-6, with 7 bases identical to TRBD1. V gave up 4 bases and J gave up 10 bases; unmatched junction bases: 10. Looked up from germline, CDR1 is MNHNS and CDR2 is SASEGT. The CDR3 runs to 15 residues. CDR3 amino acids: CASSALFRQGSPLHF. CDR3 in DNA: TGTGCCAGCAGTGCGTTATTCCGACAGGGATCACCCCTCCACTTT.

This clonotype was detected many times. The chain joins TRBV7-9 to TRBJ2-7; TRBD1 is a possible D gene (6 bases). Trimming cost V 8 bases and J 5 bases, with 16 bases left between them. This CDR3 contains 13 residues. CDR1 is SEHNR, CDR2 FQNEAQ, per germline (reference sequence). CDR3 in DNA: TGTGCCAGCTCATGGAAATCAGGGGACGAGCAGTACTTC. Residues: CASSWKSGDEQYF.

The V gene is TRBV6-6, the J gene TRBJ2-7, with a tentative D call TRBD1 (5 bases). V was clipped by 5 bases and J by 6 bases, with 14 bases between them. This CDR3 spans 13 amino acids. Germline CDR1 MNHNY, CDR2 SVGAGI (reference sequence). The CDR3 coding sequence is TGTGCCAGCAGTCCCCAAGGCAGGGCCGAGCAGTACTTC. The encoded protein is CASSPQGRAEQYF.

There are a few counts of this clonotype. The chain employs TRBV27 and TRBJ2-3, with 9 bases matching TRBD2. This CDR3 is built from 14 residues. Germline CDR1 and CDR2: MNHEY and SMNVEV (reference sequence). With 2 bases clipped from V and 6 bases from J, the junction kept 3 bases outside the gene matches. CDR3 nucleotide sequence: TGTGCCAGCAGTTTAGCGGGGGGGCATGATACGCAGTATTTT. Translation gives CASSLAGGHDTQYF.

This clonotype occurred many times. This chain uses TRBV7-2 with TRBJ2-3; 11 bases align to TRBD2. Germline values: CDR1 SGHTA, CDR2 FQGNSA. This CDR3 contains 15 residues. Trimming took 5 bases from V and 3 from J; bases not matched to a gene: 4. CDR3 sequence (DNA): TGTGCCAGCAGCCCCCCTAGCGGGAGGACAGATACGCAGTATTTT. Translating it yields CASSPPSGRTDTQYF.

This clonotype was seen a handful of times. The chain joins TRBV30 to TRBJ2-7; D might be TRBD1 (6 bases). Per germline, CDR1 GTSNPN and CDR2 SVGIG (reference sequence). V was cut by 3 bases and J by 1 base, with 19 bases left in between. The CDR3 runs to 16 residues. CDR3 sequence (DNA): TGTGCCTGGAGGGCCCCGGTCACAGGGCCTTCCTACGAGCAGTACTTC. Its protein is CAWRAPVTGPSYEQYF.

There are many counts of this clonotype. The V and J genes are TRBV19 and TRBJ1-4; D unclear. This CDR3 has 15 residues. Germline CDR1 is LNHDA and CDR2 is SQIVND (reference sequence). Trimming shortened V by 7 bases and J by 1 base, and 13 bases separated the two germline ends. CDR3 DNA: TGTGCCAGTAAGAGGGTCGACAAAACTAATGAAAAACTGTTTTTT. It yields the protein CASKRVDKTNEKLFF.